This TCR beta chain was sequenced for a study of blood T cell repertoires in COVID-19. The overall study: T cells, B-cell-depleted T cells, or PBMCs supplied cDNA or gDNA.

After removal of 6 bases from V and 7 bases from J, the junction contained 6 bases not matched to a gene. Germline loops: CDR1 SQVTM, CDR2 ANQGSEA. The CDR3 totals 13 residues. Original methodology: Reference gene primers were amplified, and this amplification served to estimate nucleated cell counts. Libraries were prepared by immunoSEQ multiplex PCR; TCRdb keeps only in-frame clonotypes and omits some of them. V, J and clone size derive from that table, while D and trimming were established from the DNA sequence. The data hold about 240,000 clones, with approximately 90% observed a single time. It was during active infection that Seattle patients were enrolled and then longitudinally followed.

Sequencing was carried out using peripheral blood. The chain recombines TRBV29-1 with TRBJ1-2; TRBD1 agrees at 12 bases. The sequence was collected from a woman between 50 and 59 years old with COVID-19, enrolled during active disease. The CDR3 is CSVLGQGASGYTF. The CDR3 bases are TGCAGCGTCCTGGGACAGGGGGCGAGTGGCTACACCTTC.